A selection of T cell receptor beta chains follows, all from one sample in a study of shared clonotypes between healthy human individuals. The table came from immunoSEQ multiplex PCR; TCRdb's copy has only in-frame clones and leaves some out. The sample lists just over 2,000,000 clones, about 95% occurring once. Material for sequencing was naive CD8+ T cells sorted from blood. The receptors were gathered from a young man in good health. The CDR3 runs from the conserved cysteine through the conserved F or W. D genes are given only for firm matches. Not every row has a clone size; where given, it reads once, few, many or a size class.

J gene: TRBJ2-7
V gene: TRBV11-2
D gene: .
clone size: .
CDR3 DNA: TGTGCCAGCACCCGGGGCGCCTACGAGCAGTACTTC
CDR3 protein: CASTRGAYEQYF

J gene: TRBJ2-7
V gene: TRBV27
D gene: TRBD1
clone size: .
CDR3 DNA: TGTGCCAGCAGTTTATCCCCCGGGACAGGGGACGACGAGCAGTACTTC
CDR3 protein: CASSLSPGTGDDEQYF

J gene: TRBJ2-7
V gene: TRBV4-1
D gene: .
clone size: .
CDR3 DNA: TGCGCCAGCAGCCAAATCTACCCATTTTTGCCGTACTTC
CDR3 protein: CASSQIYPFLPYF

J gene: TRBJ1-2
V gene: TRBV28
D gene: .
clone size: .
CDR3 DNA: TGTGCCAGCAGTTTCGCGGACCTCTATGGCTACACCTTC
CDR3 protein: CASSFADLYGYTF

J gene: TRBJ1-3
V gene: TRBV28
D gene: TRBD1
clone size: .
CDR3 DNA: TGTGCCAGCAGTCCCGGACAGGGACCCTCTGGAAACACCATATATTTT
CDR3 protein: CASSPGQGPSGNTIYF

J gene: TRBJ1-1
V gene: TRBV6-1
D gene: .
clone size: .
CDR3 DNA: TGTGCCAGCAGTGAAGTTAGCCAGTTTGAAGCTTTCTTT
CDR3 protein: CASSEVSQFEAFF

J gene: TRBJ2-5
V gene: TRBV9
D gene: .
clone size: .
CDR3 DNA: TGTGCCAGCAGCGACGGGACCCAAGAGACCCAGTACTTC
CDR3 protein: CASSDGTQETQYF

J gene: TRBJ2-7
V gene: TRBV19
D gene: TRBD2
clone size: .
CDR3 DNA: TGTGCCAGTAGTAATCGACTAGCGGGAGAAGAGCAGTACTTC
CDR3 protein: CASSNRLAGEEQYF

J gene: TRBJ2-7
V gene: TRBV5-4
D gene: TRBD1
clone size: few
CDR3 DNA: TGTGCCAGCAGCTTCGGGACAGGCTCCTACGAGCAGTACTTC
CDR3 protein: CASSFGTGSYEQYF

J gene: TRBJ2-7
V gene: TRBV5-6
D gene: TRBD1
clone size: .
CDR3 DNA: TGTGCCAGCAGCCCCCCGGGACAGAGCTACGAGCAGTACTTC
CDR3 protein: CASSPPGQSYEQYF

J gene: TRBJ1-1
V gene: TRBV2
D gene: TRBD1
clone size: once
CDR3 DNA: TGTGCCAGCAGTGTAGGGCAGGGGGGTTCGAGGAACACTGAAGCTTTCTTT
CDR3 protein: CASSVGQGGSRNTEAFF